A selection of T cell receptor beta chains follows, all from one sample in a study of blood T cell repertoires in COVID-19. Libraries were prepared by immunoSEQ multiplex PCR; TCRdb keeps only in-frame clonotypes and omits some of them. The sample holds some 260,000 clones; about 80% are singletons and the top ten take about 3.5%. Sequenced input: peripheral blood. These receptors came from an elderly woman with acute or convalescent COVID-19. CDR3s include the opening cysteine and the closing phenylalanine or tryptophan. Fields, in order: V gene, D gene, J gene, clone size, CDR3 DNA, CDR3 protein. A D gene is named only where the DNA matches it firmly. Rows may omit the clone size; those that give it use once, few, many or a size class.

TRBV18,NA,TRBJ2-5,NA,TGTGCCAGCTCACCACCCGCAGGGGTGGAGACCCAGTACTTC,CASSPPAGVETQYF
TRBV10-3,TRBD2,TRBJ2-1,few,TGTGCCATCAGTGATAGCGGGAACATCAATGAGCAGTTCTTC,CAISDSGNINEQFF
TRBV29-1,NA,TRBJ1-2,many,TGCAGCGTTGCCCTGGAGGAGAACTATGGCTACACCTTC,CSVALEENYGYTF
TRBV9,NA,TRBJ1-3,NA,TGTGCCAGCAGCGTATTGGGAGAGACGGCTGGAAACACCATATATTTT,CASSVLGETAGNTIYF
TRBV6-2/TRBV6-3,NA,TRBJ2-2,NA,TGTGCCAGCAGTTTACAAACTGGCAGGGGTAACACCGGGGAGCTGTTTTTT,CASSLQTGRGNTGELFF
TRBV5-1,NA,TRBJ2-7,NA,TGCGCCAGCAGCTTGGGTTATCAGTCTTCCTACGAGCAGTACTTC,CASSLGYQSSYEQYF
TRBV2,NA,TRBJ1-3,NA,TGTGCCAGCAGTAGTCAGGGGCTATCTGGAAACACCATATATTTT,CASSSQGLSGNTIYF
TRBV7-6,TRBD2,TRBJ2-2,NA,TGTGCCAGCTGGGATTTGAGCGGGAGGTCCTCCAACACCGGGGAGCTGTTTTTT,CASWDLSGRSSNTGELFF
TRBV10-2,NA,TRBJ1-2,NA,TGCGCCAGCAGTGCAGGGATTGGTGGCTACACCTTC,CASSAGIGGYTF
TRBV4-3,TRBD2,TRBJ2-1,NA,TGCGCCAGCAGCCATGTAGCGGGGGGGTTTTACAATGAGCAGTTCTTC,CASSHVAGGFYNEQFF